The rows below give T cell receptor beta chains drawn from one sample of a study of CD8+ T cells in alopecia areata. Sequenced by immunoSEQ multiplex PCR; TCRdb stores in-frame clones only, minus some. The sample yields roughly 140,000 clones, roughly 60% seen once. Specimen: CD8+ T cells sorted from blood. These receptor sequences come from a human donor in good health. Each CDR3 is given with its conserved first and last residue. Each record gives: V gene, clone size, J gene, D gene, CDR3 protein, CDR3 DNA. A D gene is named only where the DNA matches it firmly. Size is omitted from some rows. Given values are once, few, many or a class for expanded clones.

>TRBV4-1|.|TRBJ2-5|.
CASSFRRGEQETQYF
TGCGCCAGCAGCTTCCGCCGGGGCGAACAGGAGACCCAGTACTTC
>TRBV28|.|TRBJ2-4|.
CASSLTLAKNIQYF
TGTGCCAGCAGTTTAACTCTAGCCAAAAACATTCAGTACTTC
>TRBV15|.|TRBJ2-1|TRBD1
CATEGQAGYNEQFF
TGTGCCACCGAGGGACAGGCCGGCTACAATGAGCAGTTCTTC
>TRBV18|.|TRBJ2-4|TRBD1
CASSYNRDRGAKNIQYF
TGTGCCAGCTCATATAACCGGGACAGGGGAGCCAAAAACATTCAGTACTTC
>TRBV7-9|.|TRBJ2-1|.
CASSVSPDKAGYNEQFF
TGTGCCAGCAGCGTCTCCCCGGACAAGGCCGGTTACAATGAGCAGTTCTTC
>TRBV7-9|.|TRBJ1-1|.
CASSKGGTSRYEAFF
TGTGCCAGCAGCAAAGGCGGGACATCCCGTTATGAAGCTTTCTTT
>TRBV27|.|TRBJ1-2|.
CASSFGQKNYGYTF
TGTGCCAGCAGTTTTGGGCAGAAAAACTATGGCTACACCTTC
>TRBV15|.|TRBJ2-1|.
CATSRSRSLYNEQFF
TGTGCCACCAGCAGAAGCAGATCGCTATACAATGAGCAGTTCTTC
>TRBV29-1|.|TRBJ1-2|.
CSVPRRRGYTF
TGCAGCGTTCCCCGTCGGAGGGGCTACACCTTC
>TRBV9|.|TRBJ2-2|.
CASSRTGELFF
TGTGCCAGCAGTAGAACCGGGGAGCTGTTTTTT
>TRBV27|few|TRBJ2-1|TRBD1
CASSLEGPATGANEQFF
TGTGCCAGCAGTTTAGAAGGTCCGGCGACAGGGGCCAATGAGCAGTTCTTC
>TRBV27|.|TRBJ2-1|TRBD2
CASSLGTSQNNEQFF
TGTGCCAGCAGCCTCGGGACTAGCCAGAACAATGAGCAGTTCTTC
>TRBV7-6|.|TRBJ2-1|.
CASSLGLGRWDEQFF
TGTGCCAGCAGCTTAGGCCTAGGGAGGTGGGATGAGCAGTTCTTC
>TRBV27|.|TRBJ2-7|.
CASSPNGRTLGYEQYF
TGTGCCAGCAGTCCTAACGGCCGGACCCTCGGCTACGAGCAGTACTTC
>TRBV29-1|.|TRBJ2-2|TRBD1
CSVAVPGQGITGELFF
TGCAGCGTTGCAGTACCGGGACAGGGAATCACCGGGGAGCTGTTTTTT